The present TCR beta chain was sequenced within a study of cytomegalovirus exposure and HLA in healthy donors. Study-level background: Among the approximately 380 donors who were genotyped, around 77% fell in the genetic ancestry cluster that is associated with self-reported Caucasian donors. Study observations and caveats: Reportedly, a later analysis found an Asian-associated ancestry cluster had fewer N-insertions than the roughly 700-donor mean. Several of the most significant clusters were apparently associated with common viral pathogens in a later analysis.

A multiplex PCR was run with 60 Vbeta primers and 13 Jbeta primers. In the authors' methods: Some 80 million unique TCR beta chains, roughly 11 million shared, were counted in a later analysis. The repertoire was sequenced with immunoSEQ multiplex PCR; TCRdb's copy has only in-frame clones and lacks some. V and J calls and clone size are copied from that table; D and trimming were computed from the DNA. The table lists some 110,000 clones. A word on this clone: What it recognizes is unknown.

The sequence derives from a middle-aged man in good health and CMV-seropositive. The source material was PBMCs.

This chain's CDR3 is CASSNRGNIAYEQYF. The CDR3 DNA reads TGTGCCAGCAGTAATCGAGGTAATATTGCCTACGAGCAGTACTTC. The rearrangement joins TRBV6-1 to TRBJ2-7; D ambiguous. Trimming cost V 5 bases and J 2 bases, with 16 bases left between them. The CDR3 length is 15 residues. CDR1 is MNHNS, CDR2 SASEGT, per germline.